This T cell receptor (beta chain) is drawn from a study of regulatory T cells in long-lasting Graves disease. Study overall: A definition of persistent Graves' disease required over 5 years of antithyroid drugs plus positive TSH receptor antibodies. Study-wide points: Between persistent patients, 2,500 to 3,500 public clonotypes were shared, exceeding the 966 shared between new patients.

The time point is: persistent/refractory GD, antithyroid drugs over 5 years with positive TRAb. TCR sequences were obtained from RNA taken from PBMCs. Sequencing libraries for TCR beta were prepared with iRepertoire HTBI primers and Arm-PCR of CDR3 regions. TCRdb ran MiXCR on the multiplex PCR reads and lists one entry per CDR3 protein. The sample consists of about 400,000 distinct CDR3 sequences, around 20% of them appearing once. A note on this clonotype: The antigen remains unidentified. This clone may be a read error of a much larger clone one base away.

V lost 5 bases and J lost 10, with 15 bases in between. Germline assignment: CDR1 MDHEN and CDR2 SYDVKM. This CDR3 comprises 12 residues. This receptor was identified in a female donor with Graves disease. The specimen was peripheral blood mononuclear cells (PBMCs), collected when the disease was refractory, from a patient treated with antithyroid drugs. This chain joins TRBV28 and TRBJ2-7; no clear D gene. The CDR3 DNA sequence: TGTGCCAGCAGTCTAAGTCTACTGGGACAGTACTTC. Residues: CASSLSLLGQYF. Combining the CDR3 with reference TRBV28 and TRBJ2-7 gives the whole variable domain DVKVTQSSRYLVKRTGEKVFLECVQDMDHENMFWYRQDPGLGLRLIYFSYDVKMKEKGDIPEGYSVSREKKERFSLILESASTNQTSMYLCASSLSLLGQYFGPGTRLTVT.